The rows below give T cell receptor beta chains drawn from one sample of a study of vaccination and CD4 T cells after COVID-19. TCRdb itself ran the PCR reads through MiXCR, one entry per CDR3 protein. The table includes roughly 6,700 distinct CDR3 sequences, about 70% detected once. Which antigens these TCRs recognize remains unknown. Material for sequencing was CD4+ T cells from blood, cultured in vitro. These receptors were collected from a human donor who had recovered from COVID-19. The CDR3 runs from the conserved cysteine through the conserved F or W. D genes are given only for firm matches. Size is omitted from some rows. Given values are once, few, many or a class for expanded clones.

size: -
V: TRBV7-8
J: TRBJ2-4
D: -
CDR3: CASSQDKNIQYF
DNA: TGTGCCAGCAGCCAGGACAAAAACATTCAGTACTTC

size: -
V: TRBV5-1
J: TRBJ2-7
D: TRBD1
CDR3: CASSDFRGQIGEQYF
DNA: TGCGCCAGCAGCGATTTCAGGGGGCAGATTGGTGAGCAGTACTTC

size: once
V: TRBV9
J: TRBJ2-7
D: -
CDR3: CASSYSANYEQYF
DNA: TGTGCCAGCAGTTATTCTGCGAACTACGAGCAGTACTTC

size: -
V: TRBV2
J: TRBJ1-2
D: TRBD1
CDR3: CASTRSYRDRGTGYTF
DNA: TGTGCCAGCACCAGATCATACCGGGACAGGGGGACTGGCTACACCTTC

size: -
V: TRBV12-3/TRBV12-4
J: TRBJ2-7
D: TRBD1
CDR3: CASSWDRSSYEQYF
DNA: TGTGCCAGCAGTTGGGACAGGAGCTCCTACGAGCAGTACTTC

size: -
V: TRBV7-2
J: TRBJ2-5
D: -
CDR3: CASSFVRETQYF
DNA: TGTGCCAGCAGCTTTGTCAGGGAGACCCAGTACTTC

size: once
V: TRBV20-1
J: TRBJ2-7
D: -
CDR3: CSASGISYEQYF
DNA: TGCAGTGCTAGCGGGATCTCCTACGAGCAGTACTTC

size: hyperexpanded
V: TRBV27
J: TRBJ2-2
D: -
CDR3: CASSKTWGGTGELFF
DNA: TGTGCCAGCAGTAAGACGTGGGGCGGCACCGGGGAGCTGTTTTTT

size: -
V: TRBV7-3
J: TRBJ2-1
D: -
CDR3: CASSPESPYNEQFF
DNA: TGTGCCAGCAGCCCAGAGTCCCCCTACAATGAGCAGTTCTTC

size: few
V: TRBV7-9
J: TRBJ2-7
D: -
CDR3: CASSLVGRSYEQYF
DNA: TGTGCCAGCAGCTTAGTTGGGAGATCCTACGAGCAGTACTTC

size: -
V: TRBV6-4
J: TRBJ1-6
D: TRBD1
CDR3: CAKETGTDNNSPLHF
DNA: TGTGCCAAAGAGACCGGGACAGATAATAATTCACCCCTCCACTTT

size: -
V: TRBV5-1
J: TRBJ2-7
D: -
CDR3: CASSFSLAPKTYEQYF
DNA: TGCGCCAGCAGCTTCTCACTAGCCCCAAAGACCTACGAGCAGTACTTC

size: -
V: TRBV18
J: TRBJ1-2
D: -
CDR3: CASSPEPSGRRYGYTF
DNA: TGTGCCAGCTCACCCGAGCCTTCCGGGAGACGCTATGGCTACACCTTC

size: -
V: TRBV6-2/TRBV6-3
J: TRBJ2-3
D: -
CDR3: CASSSTNTDTQYF
DNA: TGTGCCAGCAGTTCCACGAACACAGATACGCAGTATTTT

size: -
V: TRBV20-1
J: TRBJ2-3
D: -
CDR3: CSAISRTDTQYF
DNA: TGCAGTGCTATTTCACGCACAGATACGCAGTATTTT

size: -
V: TRBV6-1
J: TRBJ2-5
D: -
CDR3: CASSENGGETQYF
DNA: TGTGCCAGCAGTGAAAACGGGGGAGAGACCCAGTACTTC

size: once
V: TRBV9
J: TRBJ2-7
D: TRBD2
CDR3: CASSMGLAATYEQYF
DNA: TGTGCCAGCAGCATGGGACTAGCGGCCACCTACGAGCAGTACTTC

size: once
V: TRBV7-6
J: TRBJ2-5
D: TRBD2
CDR3: CASSFAGGEETQYF
DNA: TGTGCCAGCAGCTTCGCGGGGGGGGAGGAGACCCAGTACTTC

size: once
V: TRBV6-1
J: TRBJ1-2
D: -
CDR3: CASSPAGVHTF
DNA: TGTGCCAGCAGTCCAGCCGGTGTCCACACCTTC

size: -
V: TRBV7-2
J: TRBJ1-4
D: -
CDR3: CASSRSGRGGEKLFF
DNA: TGTGCCAGCAGCCGCTCAGGGAGGGGCGGTGAAAAACTGTTTTTT

size: -
V: TRBV27
J: TRBJ2-5
D: -
CDR3: CASSLYWGNERETQYF
DNA: TGTGCCAGCAGTTTATACTGGGGTAACGAAAGGGAGACCCAGTACTTC

size: -
V: TRBV27
J: TRBJ1-5
D: -
CDR3: CASSLGGSNQPQHF
DNA: TGTGCCAGCAGTTTAGGGGGTAGCAATCAGCCCCAGCATTTT

size: -
V: TRBV11-2
J: TRBJ1-3
D: -
CDR3: CASSSSSGGPTIYF
DNA: TGTGCCAGCAGCTCCTCCTCCGGGGGGCCCACCATATATTTT

size: medium-sized
V: TRBV20-1
J: TRBJ1-6
D: TRBD1
CDR3: CGTRGQPNSPLHF
DNA: TGCGGAACGAGGGGACAGCCCAATTCACCCCTCCACTTT

size: few
V: TRBV6-2/TRBV6-3
J: TRBJ2-2
D: TRBD1
CDR3: CASANRGPTGELFF
DNA: TGTGCCAGCGCAAACAGGGGGCCTACCGGGGAGCTGTTTTTT

size: -
V: TRBV20-1
J: TRBJ1-2
D: -
CDR3: CSAREGGRNYGYTF
DNA: TGCAGTGCTAGAGAGGGTGGCAGGAACTATGGCTACACCTTC

size: once
V: TRBV11-3
J: TRBJ2-2
D: TRBD1
CDR3: CASSPSRDRGGTGELFF
DNA: TGTGCCAGCAGCCCGTCCCGGGACAGGGGGGGGACCGGGGAGCTGTTTTTT

size: -
V: TRBV5-4
J: TRBJ2-3
D: -
CDR3: CASSFDRPDTQYF
DNA: TGTGCCAGCAGTTTCGATAGGCCAGATACGCAGTATTTT

size: -
V: TRBV27
J: TRBJ2-7
D: -
CDR3: CASSLFGVGRGYEQYF
DNA: TGTGCCAGCAGTTTATTTGGAGTGGGCAGGGGCTACGAGCAGTACTTC

size: -
V: TRBV20-1
J: TRBJ2-3
D: TRBD2
CDR3: CSARRLAPTDTQYF
DNA: TGCAGTGCTAGAAGACTAGCGCCCACAGATACGCAGTATTTT

size: -
V: TRBV2
J: TRBJ1-2
D: TRBD1
CDR3: CASIPGTGYYGYTF
DNA: TGTGCCAGCATTCCCGGGACAGGGTATTATGGCTACACCTTC

size: -
V: TRBV20-1
J: TRBJ1-1
D: TRBD1
CDR3: CSAREDRGGGTEAFF
DNA: TGCAGTGCTAGAGAGGACAGGGGGGGAGGCACTGAAGCTTTCTTT

size: -
V: TRBV7-9
J: TRBJ2-5
D: -
CDR3: CASSLGVGTQYF
DNA: TGTGCCAGCAGCTTGGGGGTGGGGACCCAGTACTTC

size: -
V: TRBV5-1
J: TRBJ1-2
D: -
CDR3: CASSPTGNSNGYTF
DNA: TGCGCCAGCAGCCCTACGGGAAACTCTAATGGCTACACCTTC

size: -
V: TRBV7-8
J: TRBJ2-7
D: -
CDR3: CASSLAYGGASYEQYF
DNA: TGTGCCAGCAGCTTAGCGTACGGGGGTGCATCCTACGAGCAGTACTTC

size: -
V: TRBV24-1
J: TRBJ2-2
D: TRBD1
CDR3: CATSDSTGVTGELFF
DNA: TGTGCCACCAGTGATAGTACAGGGGTCACCGGGGAGCTGTTTTTT

size: -
V: TRBV20-1
J: TRBJ2-2
D: -
CDR3: CSARGALPLTGELFF
DNA: TGCAGTGCTAGGGGGGCGTTACCCCTAACCGGGGAGCTGTTTTTT

size: -
V: TRBV6-1
J: TRBJ1-2
D: -
CDR3: CATKGGIYYGYTF
DNA: TGTGCCACTAAGGGGGGAATCTACTATGGCTACACCTTC

size: -
V: TRBV20-1
J: TRBJ1-2
D: -
CDR3: CSANPGFGYTF
DNA: TGCAGTGCTAACCCGGGATTTGGCTACACCTTC

size: -
V: TRBV7-9
J: TRBJ1-2
D: -
CDR3: CASSLGEGYGYTF
DNA: TGTGCCAGCAGCTTAGGCGAGGGTTATGGCTACACCTTC

size: -
V: TRBV7-3
J: TRBJ2-3
D: -
CDR3: CASSLDGDTQYF
DNA: TGTGCCAGCAGCTTAGATGGGGATACGCAGTATTTT

size: -
V: TRBV4-2
J: TRBJ2-5
D: TRBD1
CDR3: CASSQGQGAETQYF
DNA: TGTGCCAGCAGCCAAGGACAGGGAGCAGAGACCCAGTACTTC

size: -
V: TRBV4-1
J: TRBJ1-1
D: TRBD1
CDR3: CASSRGQGAYEAFF
DNA: TGCGCCAGCAGCCGGGGACAGGGGGCTTACGAAGCTTTCTTT

size: once
V: TRBV7-3
J: TRBJ2-2
D: -
CDR3: CASSLPGIPPGELFF
DNA: TGTGCCAGCAGTCTTCCGGGAATACCCCCTGGGGAGCTGTTTTTT

size: -
V: TRBV6-1
J: TRBJ1-5
D: -
CDR3: CASRGAQNQPQHF
DNA: TGTGCCAGCAGGGGAGCCCAGAATCAGCCCCAGCATTTT

size: -
V: TRBV15
J: TRBJ2-7
D: -
CDR3: CATSREIAGTFSYYEQYF
DNA: TGTGCCACCAGCAGAGAGATCGCAGGGACATTTTCTTACTACGAGCAGTACTTC

size: once
V: TRBV6-2/TRBV6-3
J: TRBJ2-7
D: TRBD1
CDR3: CASSWDSNYEQYF
DNA: TGTGCCAGCAGTTGGGACAGCAACTACGAGCAGTACTTC

size: -
V: TRBV6-5
J: TRBJ1-2
D: -
CDR3: CASSSQGSVGYTF
DNA: TGTGCCAGCAGTTCACAGGGATCGGTTGGCTACACCTTC

size: few
V: TRBV20-1
J: TRBJ2-3
D: TRBD2
CDR3: CSAHLAGGSADTQYF
DNA: TGCAGTGCTCATCTAGCGGGGGGGTCCGCAGATACGCAGTATTTT